The 13 T cell receptor beta chains listed next were all sequenced from one sample in a study of shared clonotypes between healthy human individuals. Sequencing was performed with immunoSEQ multiplex PCR; in TCRdb, only in-frame clones are kept and a portion is missing. The data show about a million clones, approximately 75% seen once. Sequenced: memory CD4+ T cells from PBMCs. Subset in this sample: CD45RA-negative fraction. All receptors derive from a man aged 18 to 29 in good health. Some clones in this sample may be carry-over from other donors' samples.

The J gene is TRBJ1-5, the V gene TRBV19, with TRBD1 matching over 10 bases. Germline V gene sequence: CDR1 LNHDA, CDR2 SQIVND (reference sequence). This CDR3 is built from 17 residues. After removal of 3 bases from V and 1 base from J, the junction contained 6 bases not matched to a gene. The CDR3 here is CASSIFDRGLSNQPQHF. CDR3 in DNA: TGTGCCAGTAGTATTTTTGACAGGGGGCTCAGCAATCAGCCCCAGCATTTT.

This chain joins TRBV11-2 and TRBJ2-7, with D perhaps being TRBD1 or TRBD2 (5 bases each). CDR3 length: 15 amino acids. Deletions cut 2 bases from V and 12 bases from J, with 23 bases between. Germline lookup yields CDR1 SGHAT and CDR2 FQNNGV. In DNA form, the CDR3 reads TGTGCCAGCAGCTTATCGGGGCCTCCCTCGTCGGCAAGGTACTTC. This gives the protein CASSLSGPPSSARYF.

Notes on this clone: The junction departs from germline at one end; a sequencing error may be responsible. This specimen includes other DNA sequences encoding the same CDR3. The DNA of the CDR3 is TGCGCCAGCAGCTCCGGGACAGGGGTTAATTCGCCCCTCCACTTT. Its protein is CASSSGTGVNSPLHF. This rearrangement joins TRBV5-1 to TRBJ1-6, with 10 bases identical to TRBD1. CDR3 length: 15 amino acids. From germline, CDR1 is SGHRS and CDR2 YFSETQ.

J is TRBJ2-5 and V is TRBV28; 9 bases are shared with TRBD2. Trimming cost V 6 bases and J 5 bases; bases outside gene matches: 10. CDR3 length equals 15 residues. The germline CDR1 and CDR2 sequences are MDHEN and SYDVKM. The CDR3 DNA follows: TGTGCCAGCAGCCAGCCTAGCGGGAATCGGGAGACCCAGTACTTC. It yields the protein CASSQPSGNRETQYF.

Regarding this clone: Just one base apart from a much larger clone, this may be a read error. Other DNA variants within this sample encode the same CDR3. V and J are TRBV20-1 and TRBJ2-3; D remains unclear. Between the trimmed V and J ends, which lost 6 bases and 0 bases, there was a span of 4 bases. Germline V gene lookup returns CDR1 DFQATT and CDR2 SNEGSKA (reference sequence). CDR3 length: 11 amino acids. The CDR3 coding sequence is TGCAGTGCAGGGAGCACAGATACGCAGTATTTT. The encoded protein is CSAGSTDTQYF.

J is TRBJ2-1 and V is TRBV25-1, with 9 bases matching TRBD2. The germline V gene encodes CDR1 MGHDK and CDR2 SYGVNS. The CDR3 extends over 14 amino acids. V dropped 5 bases and J dropped 1; count of bases not matched to a gene: 0. CDR3 sequence reads: CASSSGGSYNEQFF. CDR3 DNA sequence: TGTGCCAGCAGTAGCGGGGGGTCCTACAATGAGCAGTTCTTC.

The V gene is TRBV5-6, the J gene TRBJ2-2; no reliable D call. Between the trimmed V and J ends, which lost 5 bases and 4 bases, there was a span of 12 bases. Germline-derived CDR1 and CDR2 are SGHDT and YYEEEE. CDR3 length equals 14 residues. The CDR3: CASRTATPTGELFF. The DNA of the CDR3 is TGTGCCAGCAGGACGGCAACACCCACCGGGGAGCTGTTTTTT.

The chain couples TRBV18 to TRBJ2-3; 10 bases fit TRBD2. The germline V gene encodes CDR1 KGHSH and CDR2 LQKENI. The CDR3 runs to 17 residues. Trimming took 1 base from V and 2 from J; bases not matched to a gene: 6. CDR3 loop: CASSPLRLAGLTDTQYF. The CDR3 DNA reads TGTGCCAGCTCACCACTTAGACTAGCGGGCCTCACAGATACGCAGTATTTT.

The V call is TRBV7-2, the J call TRBJ2-5; 9 bases map to TRBD2. The length of the CDR3 is 16 residues. With V trimmed by 5 bases and J by 6 bases, 13 bases remained unmatched. Germline V gene sequence: CDR1 SGHTA, CDR2 FQGNSA. CDR3 nucleotide sequence: TGTGCCAGCAGCCGCCTGGGCGGGAGGGCGCTTCAGACCCAGTACTTC. It encodes CASSRLGGRALQTQYF.

In regard to this clone: Additional DNA sequences in this sample encode the identical CDR3. The chain links TRBV10-3 to TRBJ2-7; D is ambiguous. The ends were cut back, 4 bases at V and 3 bases at J, with 4 bases in the middle. CDR3 length equals 11 residues. Germline V lookup: CDR1 ENHRY, CDR2 SYGVKD. CDR3 DNA sequence: TGTGCCATCAGTGGGGGCTACGAGCAGTACTTC. This gives the protein CAISGGYEQYF.

As regards this clone: It differs at one base from a far larger clone, so likely a read error. The identical CDR3 is also encoded by other nucleotide sequences in the sample. The CDR3 reads CASSLGQGYGYTF. The CDR3 DNA follows: TGTGCCAGCAGTTTAGGACAGGGGTATGGCTACACCTTC. This rearrangement joins TRBV28 to TRBJ1-2, with 9 bases lining up with TRBD1. With V trimmed by 2 bases and J by 5 bases, 0 bases remained unmatched. CDR3 length: 13 residues. Germline CDR1 is MDHEN and CDR2 is SYDVKM.

This clone has at least ten counts. The chain employs TRBV5-8 and TRBJ1-5, with D uncertain. The germline gives CDR1 SGHTS, CDR2 YDEGEE. With 2 bases removed from V and 7 bases from J, the gap between germline ends came to 16 bases. The CDR3 length is 15 residues. In DNA, the CDR3 is TGTGCCAGCAGCTTATTAATCCAAGGAGGACAGCCCCAGCATTTT. This translates into CASSLLIQGGQPQHF.

The chain is built from TRBV18 and TRBJ1-1; D is unclear. The CDR3 length is 14 residues. The germline gives CDR1 KGHSH, CDR2 LQKENI. V shed 3 bases and J shed 1 base, with 9 bases lying between them. CDR3 nucleotide sequence: TGTGCCAGCTCACCGGACTTCCAGAACACTGAAGCTTTCTTT. As protein: CASSPDFQNTEAFF.